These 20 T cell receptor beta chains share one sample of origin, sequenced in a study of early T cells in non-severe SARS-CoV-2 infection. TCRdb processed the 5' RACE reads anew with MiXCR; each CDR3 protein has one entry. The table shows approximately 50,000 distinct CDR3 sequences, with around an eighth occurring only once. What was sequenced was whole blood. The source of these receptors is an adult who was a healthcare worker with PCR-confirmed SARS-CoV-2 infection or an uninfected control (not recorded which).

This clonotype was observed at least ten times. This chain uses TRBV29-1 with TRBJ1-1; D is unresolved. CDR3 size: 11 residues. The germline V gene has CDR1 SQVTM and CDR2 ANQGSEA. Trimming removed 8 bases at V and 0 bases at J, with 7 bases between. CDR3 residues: CSPELNTEAFF. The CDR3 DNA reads TGCAGCCCCGAGTTGAACACTGAAGCTTTCTTT.

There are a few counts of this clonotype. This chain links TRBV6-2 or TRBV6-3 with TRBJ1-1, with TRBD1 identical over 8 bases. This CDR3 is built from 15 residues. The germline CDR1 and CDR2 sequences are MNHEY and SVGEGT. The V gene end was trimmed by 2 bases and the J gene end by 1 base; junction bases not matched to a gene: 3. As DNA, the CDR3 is TGTGCCAGCAGTTACCCTGGGACAGGGAACACTGAAGCTTTCTTT. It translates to CASSYPGTGNTEAFF.

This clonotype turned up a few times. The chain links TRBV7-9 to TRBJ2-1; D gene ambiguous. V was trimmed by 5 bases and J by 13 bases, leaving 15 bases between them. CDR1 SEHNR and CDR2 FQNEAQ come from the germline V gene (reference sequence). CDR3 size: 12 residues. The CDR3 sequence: CASSRSGGFQFF. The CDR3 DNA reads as TGTGCCAGCAGCCGATCGGGTGGGTTTCAGTTCTTC. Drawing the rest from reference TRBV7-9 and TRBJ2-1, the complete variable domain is DTGVSQNPRHKITKRGQNVTFRCDPISEHNRLYWYRQTLGQGPEFLTYFQNEAQLEKSRLLSDRFSAERPKGSFSTLEIQRTEQGDSAMYLCASSRSGGFQFFGPGTRLTVL.

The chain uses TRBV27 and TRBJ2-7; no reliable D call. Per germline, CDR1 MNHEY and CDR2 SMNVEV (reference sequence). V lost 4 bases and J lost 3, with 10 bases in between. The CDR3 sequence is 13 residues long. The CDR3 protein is CASSYEANYEQYF. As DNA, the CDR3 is TGTGCCAGCAGTTACGAGGCTAACTACGAGCAGTACTTC.

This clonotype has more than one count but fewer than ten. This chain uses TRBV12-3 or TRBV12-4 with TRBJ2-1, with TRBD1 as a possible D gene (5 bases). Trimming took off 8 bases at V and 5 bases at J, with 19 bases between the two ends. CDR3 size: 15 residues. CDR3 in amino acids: CASVWFPGHDNEQFF. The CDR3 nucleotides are TGTGCCAGCGTATGGTTCCCAGGGCATGACAATGAGCAGTTCTTC.

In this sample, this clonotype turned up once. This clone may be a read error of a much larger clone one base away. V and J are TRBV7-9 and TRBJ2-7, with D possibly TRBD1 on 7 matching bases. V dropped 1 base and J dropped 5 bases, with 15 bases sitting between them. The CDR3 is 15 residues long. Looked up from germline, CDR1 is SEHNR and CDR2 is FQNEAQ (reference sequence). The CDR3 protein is CASSLGTGDWDEQYF. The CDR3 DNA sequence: TGTGCCAGCAGCTTAGGTACAGGGGACTGGGACGAGCAGTACTTC.

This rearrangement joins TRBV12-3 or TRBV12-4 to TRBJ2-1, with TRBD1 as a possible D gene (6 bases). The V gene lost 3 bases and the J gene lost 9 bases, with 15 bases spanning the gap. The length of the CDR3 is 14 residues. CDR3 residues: CASSFKQGVTEQFF. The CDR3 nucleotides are TGTGCCAGCAGTTTCAAACAGGGAGTCACTGAGCAGTTCTTC.

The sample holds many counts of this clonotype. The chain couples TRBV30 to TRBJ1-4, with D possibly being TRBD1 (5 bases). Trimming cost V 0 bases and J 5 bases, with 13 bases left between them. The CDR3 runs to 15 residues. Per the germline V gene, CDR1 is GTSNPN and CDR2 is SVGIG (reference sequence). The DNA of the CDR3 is TGTGCCTGGAGTGTACCCCCCTCAGGGAATGAAAAACTGTTTTTT. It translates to CAWSVPPSGNEKLFF. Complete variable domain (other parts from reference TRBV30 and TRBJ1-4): SQTIHQWPATLVQPVGSPLSLECTVEGTSNPNLYWYRQAAGRGLQLLFYSVGIGQISSEVPQNLSASRPQDRQFILSSKKLLLSDSGFYLCAWSVPPSGNEKLFFGSGTQLSVL.

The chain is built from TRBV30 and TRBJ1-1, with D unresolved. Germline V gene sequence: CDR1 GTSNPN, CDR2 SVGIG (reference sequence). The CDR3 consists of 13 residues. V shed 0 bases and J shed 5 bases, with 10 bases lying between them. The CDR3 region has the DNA TGTGCCTGGAGTGTACCAAGATGGACTGAAGCTTTCTTT. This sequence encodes CAWSVPRWTEAFF.

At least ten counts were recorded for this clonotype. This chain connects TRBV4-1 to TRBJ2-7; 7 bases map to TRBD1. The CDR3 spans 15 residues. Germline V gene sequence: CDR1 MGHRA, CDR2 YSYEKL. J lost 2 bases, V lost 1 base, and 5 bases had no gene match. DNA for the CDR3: TGCGCCAGCAGCCAAGGGGGACAGTTGACCTACGAGCAGTACTTC. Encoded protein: CASSQGGQLTYEQYF.

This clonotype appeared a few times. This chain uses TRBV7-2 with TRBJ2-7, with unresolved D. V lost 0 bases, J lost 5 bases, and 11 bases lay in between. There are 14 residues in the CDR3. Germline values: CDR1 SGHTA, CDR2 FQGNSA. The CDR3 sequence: CASSLAASWNEQYF. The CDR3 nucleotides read TGTGCCAGCAGCTTAGCGGCTAGTTGGAACGAGCAGTACTTC. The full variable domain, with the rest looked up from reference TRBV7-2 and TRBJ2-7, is GAGVSQSPSNKVTEKGKDVELRCDPISGHTALYWYRQSLGQGLEFLIYFQGNSAPDKSGLPSDRFSAERTGGSVSTLTIQRTQQEDSAVYLCASSLAASWNEQYFGPGTRLTVT.

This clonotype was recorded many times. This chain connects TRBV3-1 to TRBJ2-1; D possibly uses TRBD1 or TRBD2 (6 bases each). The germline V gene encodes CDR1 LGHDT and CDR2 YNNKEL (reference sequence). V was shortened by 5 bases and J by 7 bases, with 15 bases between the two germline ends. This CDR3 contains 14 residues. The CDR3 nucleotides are TGTGCCAGCAGCAAGAGGGGGGCTGATAATGAGCAGTTCTTC. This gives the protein CASSKRGADNEQFF.

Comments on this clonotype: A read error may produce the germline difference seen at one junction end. The CDR3 is CASSRLLTYNEQLF. The DNA of the CDR3 is TGTGCCAGCAGTCGTCTTCTGACCTACAATGAGCAGTTGTTC. This chain joins TRBV27 and TRBJ2-1; D ambiguous. Germline assignment: CDR1 MNHEY and CDR2 SMNVEV (reference sequence). This CDR3 has 14 residues.

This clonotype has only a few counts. The chain's CDR3 is CASSQGHSNYGYTF. The CDR3 DNA reads TGTGCCAGCTCACAGGGACACTCTAACTATGGCTACACCTTC. The chain uses TRBV18 and TRBJ1-2; a weak D match, TRBD1 (6 bases). CDR1 is KGHSH and CDR2 is LQKENI in the germline V gene. The CDR3 runs 14 residues. Trimming left V 4 bases short and J 0 bases short, with 9 bases between.

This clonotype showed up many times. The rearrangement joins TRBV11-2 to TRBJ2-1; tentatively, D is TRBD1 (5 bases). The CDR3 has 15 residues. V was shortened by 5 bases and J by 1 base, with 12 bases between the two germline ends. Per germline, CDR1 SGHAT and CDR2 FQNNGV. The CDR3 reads CASSPTDRSYNEQFF. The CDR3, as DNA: TGTGCCAGCAGCCCGACAGACAGATCCTACAATGAGCAGTTCTTC.

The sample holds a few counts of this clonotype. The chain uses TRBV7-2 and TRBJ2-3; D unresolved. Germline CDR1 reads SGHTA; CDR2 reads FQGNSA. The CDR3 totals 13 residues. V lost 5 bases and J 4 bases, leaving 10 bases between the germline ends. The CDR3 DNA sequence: TGTGCCAGCAGCCTCCCAGCCCCAGATACGCAGTATTTT. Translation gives CASSLPAPDTQYF.

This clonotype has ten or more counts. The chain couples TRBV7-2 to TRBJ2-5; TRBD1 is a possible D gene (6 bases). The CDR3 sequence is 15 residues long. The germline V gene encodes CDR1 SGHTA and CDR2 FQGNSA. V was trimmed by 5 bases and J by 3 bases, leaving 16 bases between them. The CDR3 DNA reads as TGTGCCAGCAGCCCCGCCGGGACACAAAAAGAGACCCAGTACTTC. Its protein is CASSPAGTQKETQYF.

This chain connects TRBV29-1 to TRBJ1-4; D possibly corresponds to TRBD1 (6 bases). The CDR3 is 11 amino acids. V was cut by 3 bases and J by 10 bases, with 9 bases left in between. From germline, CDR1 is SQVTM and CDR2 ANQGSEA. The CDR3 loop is CSVEGAGKLFF. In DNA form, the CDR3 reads TGCAGCGTTGAGGGGGCAGGAAAACTGTTTTTT.

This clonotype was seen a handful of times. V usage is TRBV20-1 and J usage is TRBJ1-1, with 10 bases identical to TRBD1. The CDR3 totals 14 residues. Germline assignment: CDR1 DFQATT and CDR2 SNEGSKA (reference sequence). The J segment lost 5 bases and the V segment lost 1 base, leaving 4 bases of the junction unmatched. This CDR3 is CSARAGTGETEAFF. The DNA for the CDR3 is TGCAGTGCTAGAGCCGGGACAGGGGAGACTGAAGCTTTCTTT.

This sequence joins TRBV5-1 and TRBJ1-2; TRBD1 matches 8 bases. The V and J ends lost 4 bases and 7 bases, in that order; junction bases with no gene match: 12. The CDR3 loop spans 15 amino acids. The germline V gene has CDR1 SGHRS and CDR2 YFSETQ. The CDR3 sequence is CASSQDDRGEFGYTF. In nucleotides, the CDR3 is TGCGCCAGCAGCCAGGATGACAGGGGAGAATTTGGCTACACCTTC.